Following are 12 T cell receptor beta chains from one sample sequenced in a study of control samples from healthy donors and cancer patients. Data came from immunoSEQ multiplex PCR; TCRdb stores just in-frame clones and leaves some out. In the table there are about 230,000 clones, 82% of which are singletons. The sequencing sample was made of PBMCs. These receptors came from a woman aged 55 to 70 with lung cancer.

The gene calls are TRBV4-1 and TRBJ2-5; no clear D gene. Between the trimmed V and J ends, which lost 1 base and 3 bases, there was a span of 6 bases. Germline assignment: CDR1 MGHRA and CDR2 YSYEKL. The CDR3 has 13 residues. CDR3 in amino acids: CASSQVREETQYF. The CDR3 DNA reads as TGCGCCAGCAGCCAAGTTAGGGAAGAGACCCAGTACTTC.

The J gene is TRBJ1-2, the V gene TRBV5-1; D is unclear. Germline V lookup: CDR1 SGHRS, CDR2 YFSETQ. V gave up 0 bases and J gave up 1 base, with 10 bases separating them. CDR3 length equals 15 residues. CDR3 residues: CASSLAAGLNYGYTF. Here the CDR3 DNA reads TGCGCCAGCAGCTTGGCGGCAGGACTTAACTATGGCTACACCTTC.

This chain uses TRBV11-2 with TRBJ2-6, with 8 bases identical to TRBD1. There are 15 residues in the CDR3. Per the germline V gene, CDR1 is SGHAT and CDR2 is FQNNGV. V lost 4 bases to trimming and J lost 3 bases; unmatched junction nucleotides: 2. The CDR3 region has the DNA TGTGCCAGCAGCTCGACAGGGGATGGGGCCAACGTCCTGACTTTC. Translation: CASSSTGDGANVLTF.

The V call is TRBV19, the J call TRBJ1-5; D is perhaps TRBD1 (5 bases). This CDR3 has 14 amino acids. The germline V gene has CDR1 LNHDA and CDR2 SQIVND (reference sequence). Trimming cost V 4 bases and J 9 bases, with 16 bases left between them. CDR3 DNA: TGTGCCAGTAGTAACCGCGACAGCCTGGGGCCCCAGCATTTT. Protein product: CASSNRDSLGPQHF.

The chain combines TRBV2 with TRBJ2-5, with 8 bases lining up with TRBD2. The CDR3 sequence is 14 residues long. Germline CDR1 reads SNHLY; CDR2 reads FYNNEI. The junction had 10 bases not matched to a gene; V was cut back by 6 bases and J by 7 bases. The CDR3 spells CASRDTSGLGTQYF. As DNA, the CDR3 is TGTGCCAGCAGGGACACTAGCGGTCTGGGGACCCAGTACTTC.

This clone showed up just a few times. V and J are TRBV27 and TRBJ2-1; 8 bases align to TRBD2. The CDR3 runs 17 residues. After removal of 3 bases from V and 9 bases from J, the junction contained 16 bases not matched to a gene. Germline CDR1 MNHEY, CDR2 SMNVEV (reference sequence). This CDR3 reads CASSLVPRGGSGGEQFF. CDR3 in DNA: TGTGCCAGCAGTTTGGTACCACGTGGCGGGAGCGGGGGTGAGCAGTTCTTC.

The gene calls are TRBV25-1 and TRBJ1-1; no firm D call. Germline-derived CDR1 and CDR2 are MGHDK and SYGVNS. Trimming pared 4 bases from V and 1 base from J, leaving 10 bases between. The CDR3 spans 14 residues. The CDR3 reads CASSGASRNTEAFF. DNA of the CDR3: TGTGCCAGCAGTGGGGCCTCCCGGAACACTGAAGCTTTCTTT.

V usage is TRBV7-2 and J usage is TRBJ2-1; possible D gene TRBD2, 5 bases. In germline, CDR1 is SGHTA, CDR2 FQGNSA. The V gene lost 1 base and the J gene lost 0 bases, with 10 bases spanning the gap. The CDR3 loop spans 16 amino acids. The CDR3 DNA reads as TGTGCCAGCAGCTTAGGGGCGGGTGTCTCCTACAATGAGCAGTTCTTC. Translated, it gives CASSLGAGVSYNEQFF.

This clone has only a few counts. This chain joins TRBV21-1 and TRBJ1-5. TRBV21-1 is tagged as a pseudogene. The CDR3 length is 14 residues. CDR3 sequence reads: CASSNGAGRQPQHF. The CDR3 DNA is TGTGCCAGCAGCAACGGGGCAGGACGTCAGCCCCAGCATTTT.

As for this clone: Distinct nucleotide sequences in the sample also encode this CDR3. The CDR3 region has the DNA TGTGCCAGCAGCTTGACAGGGCAGGAAAATCAGCCCCAGCATTTT. Protein: CASSLTGQENQPQHF. The J gene is TRBJ1-5, the V gene TRBV7-9; TRBD1 matches 7 bases. The CDR3 loop spans 15 amino acids. Germline loops: CDR1 SEHNR, CDR2 FQNEAQ (reference sequence). J was trimmed by 4 bases and V by 3 bases; bases with no gene match: 6.

V usage is TRBV29-1 and J usage is TRBJ2-5; D not resolved. Germline-derived CDR1 and CDR2 are SQVTM and ANQGSEA. This CDR3 has 16 amino acids. Trimming shortened V by 5 bases and J by 0 bases, and 19 bases separated the two germline ends. The CDR3 protein is CSVRRGTQSYQETQYF. In DNA, the CDR3 is TGCAGCGTTCGGAGAGGCACCCAAAGTTACCAAGAGACCCAGTACTTC.

This clone was observed a handful of times. J is TRBJ2-7 and V is TRBV2, with TRBD1 identical over 10 bases. There are 13 residues in the CDR3. The ends lost 4 bases at V and 6 bases at J; junction bases unmatched: 3. Germline CDR1 SNHLY, CDR2 FYNNEI. The CDR3 sequence is CASSGTGGGEQYF. For the CDR3, the DNA is TGTGCCAGCAGTGGGACAGGGGGTGGCGAGCAGTACTTC. Complete variable domain (other parts from reference TRBV2 and TRBJ2-7): EPEVTQTPSHQVTQMGQEVILRCVPISNHLYFYWYRQILGQKVEFLVSFYNNEISEKSEIFDDQFSVERPDGSNFTLKIRSTKLEDSAMYFCASSGTGGGEQYFGPGTRLTVT.